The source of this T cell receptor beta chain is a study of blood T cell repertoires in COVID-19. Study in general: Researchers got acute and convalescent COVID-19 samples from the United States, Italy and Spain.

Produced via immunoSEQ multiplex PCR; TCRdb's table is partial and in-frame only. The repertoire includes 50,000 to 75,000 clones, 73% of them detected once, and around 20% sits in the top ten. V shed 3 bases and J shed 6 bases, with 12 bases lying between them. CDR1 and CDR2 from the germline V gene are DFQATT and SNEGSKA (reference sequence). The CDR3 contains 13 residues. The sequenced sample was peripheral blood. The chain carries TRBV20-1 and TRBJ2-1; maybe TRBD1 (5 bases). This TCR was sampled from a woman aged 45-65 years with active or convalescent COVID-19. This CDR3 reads CSASVGQFNEQFF. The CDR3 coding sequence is TGCAGTGCTAGTGTGGGGCAGTTCAATGAGCAGTTCTTC.